The 17 T cell receptor beta chains presented below share a single source sample, sequenced in a study of blood T cell repertoires in COVID-19. This table comes from immunoSEQ multiplex PCR, and its TCRdb copy is limited to in-frame clones, with some not included. The sample carries 120,000 to 150,000 clones, under 80% recorded once. Input material: peripheral blood. The receptor source for this set is a man at least 80 years old with acute or convalescent COVID-19.

This chain links TRBV10-3 with TRBJ1-5; a possible D gene is TRBD1 (6 bases). CDR1 and CDR2 (germline): ENHRY, SYGVKD. V was cut by 10 bases and J by 0 bases, with 16 bases left in between. The CDR3 length is 15 residues. As DNA, the CDR3 is TGTGCCAGCGCGGACAGTGATATTAGCAATCAGCCCCAGCATTTT. This translates into CASADSDISNQPQHF.

This clone has more than one count but fewer than ten. J is TRBJ2-7 and V is TRBV11-2, with 8 bases aligning to TRBD1. This CDR3 region has 14 residues. Germline trimming cut 3 bases from V and 6 bases from J; bases unmatched to any gene: 7. Germline CDR1 and CDR2: SGHAT and FQNNGV. The DNA of the CDR3 is TGTGCCAGCAGCTTCGCTGGACAGGGCGTCGAGCAGTACTTC. It encodes CASSFAGQGVEQYF.

V is TRBV7-9 and J is TRBJ2-7; weak D call: TRBD2 (7 bases). V lost 6 bases and J lost 1, with 16 bases in between. This CDR3 has 15 amino acids. Germline V gene sequence: CDR1 SEHNR, CDR2 FQNEAQ (reference sequence). The chain's CDR3 is CASSPRGAISYEQYF. DNA for the CDR3: TGTGCCAGCAGTCCACGGGGGGCCATATCCTACGAGCAGTACTTC.

V gene TRBV7-9 combines with J gene TRBJ2-2, with D hard to call. Between the trimmed V and J ends, which lost 10 bases and 2 bases, there was a span of 17 bases. Germline values: CDR1 SEHNR, CDR2 FQNEAQ (reference sequence). The CDR3 is 15 residues long. CDR3 amino acids: CAITPGPLNTGELFF. The CDR3 bases are TGTGCCATTACACCGGGTCCTCTAAACACCGGGGAGCTGTTTTTT.

The chain has TRBV10-3 and TRBJ1-6, with 8 bases that match TRBD1. CDR1 and CDR2 from the germline V gene are ENHRY and SYGVKD. The CDR3 is 12 residues long. J lost 7 bases, V lost 9 bases, and 2 bases had no gene match. The CDR3 nucleotides read TGTGCCATGAGGACAGGGAATTCACCCCTCCACTTT. It specifies CAMRTGNSPLHF.

This clone has only one observation. This chain connects TRBV15 to TRBJ2-2; 7 bases agree with TRBD2. The J segment lost 0 bases and the V segment lost 3 bases, leaving 13 bases of the junction unmatched. The CDR3 is made up of 19 amino acids. Germline CDR1 reads LNHNV; CDR2 reads YYDKDF (reference sequence). In DNA form, the CDR3 reads TGTGCCACCAGCAGGGAGAACTATGATGGGAGGGCGAACACCGGGGAGCTGTTTTTT. It codes for CATSRENYDGRANTGELFF. The variable domain in full, with the rest retrieved from reference TRBV15 and TRBJ2-2, is DAMVIQNPRYQVTQFGKPVTLSCSQTLNHNVMYWYQQKSSQAPKLLFHYYDKDFNNEADTPDNFQSRRPNTSFCFLDIRSPGLGDTAMYLCATSRENYDGRANTGELFFGEGSRLTVL.

This clone was observed a few times. The V gene is TRBV11-2, the J gene TRBJ2-7, with D possibly matching TRBD2 (5 bases). The CDR3 consists of 14 residues. The V end was cut by 3 bases, the J end by 4 bases, with 13 bases between. CDR1 and CDR2 (germline): SGHAT, FQNNGV. In nucleotides, the CDR3 is TGTGCCAGCAGCTTTCGGGGAGTTCTGTACGAGCAGTACTTC. It specifies CASSFRGVLYEQYF.

The rearrangement joins TRBV19 to TRBJ1-5; D is possibly TRBD1 (5 bases). The CDR3 is 15 amino acids. Per germline, CDR1 LNHDA and CDR2 SQIVND (reference sequence). Trimming left V 2 bases short and J 2 bases short, with 10 bases between. The CDR3 DNA sequence: TGTGCCAGTAGTATATTAGGGGATGGCAATCAGCCCCAGCATTTT. It translates to CASSILGDGNQPQHF. Full variable domain (missing parts from reference TRBV19 and TRBJ1-5): DGGITQSPKYLFRKEGQNVTLSCEQNLNHDAMYWYRQDPGQGLRLIYYSQIVNDFQKGDIAEGYSVSREKKESFPLTVTSAQKNPTAFYLCASSILGDGNQPQHFGDGTRLSIL.

This chain joins TRBV6-1 and TRBJ2-1, with 8 bases matching TRBD1. The V and J ends lost 7 bases and 7 bases, in that order; junction bases with no gene match: 6. Germline CDR1 reads MNHNS; CDR2 reads SASEGT. The CDR3 runs to 13 residues. In DNA, the CDR3 is TGTGCCAGCAATCGACAGGGGTTAAATGAGCAGTTCTTC. Protein sequence: CASNRQGLNEQFF.

This clone has a single count. The chain is built from TRBV11-2 and TRBJ2-1, with D perhaps matching TRBD2 (6 bases). Germline CDR1 is SGHAT and CDR2 is FQNNGV. CDR3 length: 15 amino acids. Trimming stripped 6 bases from V and 5 bases from J, with 17 bases between. In DNA, the CDR3 is TGTGCCAGCAGACACATAGGGAGGCGACACAATGAGCAGTTCTTC. Protein sequence: CASRHIGRRHNEQFF.

V and J are TRBV9 and TRBJ2-2, with D possibly TRBD1 on 6 matching bases. Germline lookup yields CDR1 SGDLS and CDR2 YYNGEE. The CDR3 loop spans 14 amino acids. V shed 3 bases and J shed 4 bases, with 10 bases lying between them. This chain's CDR3 is CASSGQVGTGELFF. CDR3 nucleotides: TGTGCCAGCAGCGGACAGGTTGGCACCGGGGAGCTGTTTTTT.

The gene calls are TRBV19 and TRBJ2-7, with D tentatively TRBD1 (5 bases). Germline V gene lookup returns CDR1 LNHDA and CDR2 SQIVND (reference sequence). With 5 bases removed from V and 3 bases from J, the gap between germline ends came to 14 bases. The CDR3 has 14 amino acids. Here the CDR3 DNA reads TGTGCCAGTAGTTACAGCGACAGTCTCTACGAGCAGTACTTC. Protein: CASSYSDSLYEQYF.

The chain joins TRBV16 to TRBJ2-5; possibly TRBD1 for D (6 bases). V was clipped by 4 bases and J by 2 bases, with 8 bases between them. Per germline, CDR1 KGHSY and CDR2 FQNENV. The CDR3 loop spans 13 amino acids. CDR3 nucleotides: TGTGCCAGCAGCCGGGGACAACAAGAGACCCAGTACTTC. Its protein product is CASSRGQQETQYF.

The gene calls are TRBV6-1 and TRBJ1-2; D ambiguous. The CDR3 has 15 residues. Trimming cost V 2 bases and J 4 bases, with 14 bases left between them. Germline V gives CDR1 MNHNS, CDR2 SASEGT. The CDR3 coding sequence is TGTGCCAGCAGTGAAACTCGACTGGGAGTCTATGGCTACACCTTC. Amino acid sequence: CASSETRLGVYGYTF.

V is TRBV5-1 and J is TRBJ2-7, with 14 bases that match TRBD2. Germline CDR1 reads SGHRS; CDR2 reads YFSETQ. CDR3 length: 14 amino acids. Germline trimming cut 4 bases from V and 6 bases from J; bases unmatched to any gene: 3. DNA of the CDR3: TGCGCCAGCAGCCCCGGGACTAGCGGGGGCGAGCAGTACTTC. Amino acids: CASSPGTSGGEQYF.

The J gene is TRBJ2-5, the V gene TRBV5-4; 7 nucleotides align to TRBD2. V trimming: 0 bases; J trimming: 4 bases; junction bases outside the gene matches: 18. There are 19 residues in the CDR3. Germline V gives CDR1 SGHNT, CDR2 YYREEE (reference sequence). For the CDR3, the DNA is TGTGCCAGCAGCTTGGGGGGCGCGCGGGGACTACCTAGGGGAGAGACCCAGTACTTC. It translates to CASSLGGARGLPRGETQYF.

V usage is TRBV5-4 and J usage is TRBJ1-4; possible D gene TRBD1, 5 bases. CDR1 is SGHNT and CDR2 is YYREEE in the germline V gene (reference sequence). The CDR3 sequence is 14 residues long. Trimming removed 3 bases from V and 6 bases from J, with 12 bases in between. The DNA of the CDR3 is TGTGCCAGCAGCTCTTCAGGGTACGATGAAAAACTGTTTTTT. Translated, it gives CASSSSGYDEKLFF.